One sample yielded the 15 T cell receptor beta chains listed below, sequenced in a study of blood T cell repertoires in COVID-19. Clones were read by immunoSEQ multiplex PCR, and TCRdb kept only the in-frame ones, dropping some. Of 200,000 to 250,000 clones in the sample, 80% were seen once. The sample consisted of PBMCs or T cells enriched from blood (not recorded which). The receptors shown here come from a woman in her 40s with acute COVID-19.

This clone was found once. The chain links TRBV4-2 to TRBJ1-4, with D uncertain. V was cut by 4 bases and J by 3 bases, with 12 bases left in between. The CDR3 is made up of 15 amino acids. Germline V gene data show CDR1 as LGHNA and CDR2 as YNFKEQ. CDR3 sequence reads: CASSPTPVPNEKLFF. The CDR3 DNA sequence: TGTGCCAGCAGCCCTACTCCCGTACCTAATGAAAAACTGTTTTTT.

This clone appeared once. The V call is TRBV5-1, the J call TRBJ1-2; 7 bases line up with TRBD1. The CDR3 length is 15 residues. Germline CDR1 and CDR2: SGHRS and YFSETQ. J was trimmed by 2 bases and V by 3 bases; bases with no gene match: 7. This CDR3 reads CASSYGMGQNYGYTF. The CDR3 coding sequence is TGCGCCAGCAGCTATGGAATGGGACAGAACTATGGCTACACCTTC. Using reference TRBV5-1 and TRBJ1-2 for the parts outside the CDR3, the full variable domain is KAGVTQTPRYLIKTRGQQVTLSCSPISGHRSVSWYQQTPGQGLQFLFEYFSETQRNKGNFPGRFSGRQFSNSRSEMNVSTLELGDSALYLCASSYGMGQNYGYTFGSGTRLTVV.

The chain carries TRBV5-4 and TRBJ2-2; 9 bases fit TRBD2. Per germline, CDR1 SGHNT and CDR2 YYREEE (reference sequence). CDR3 length: 17 residues. The junction had 8 bases not matched to a gene; V was cut back by 0 bases and J by 5 bases. The DNA of the CDR3 is TGTGCCAGCAGCTTGGTTGGGCTAGCGGGACGGACCGGGGAGCTGTTTTTT. It is translated as CASSLVGLAGRTGELFF.

The rearrangement joins TRBV6-5 to TRBJ2-1, with a weak D call TRBD1 (6 bases). CDR3 size: 12 residues. The germline V gene has CDR1 MNHEY and CDR2 SVGAGI. With 4 bases removed from V and 9 bases from J, the gap between germline ends came to 10 bases. This CDR3 reads CASSFTGFEQFF. CDR3 in DNA: TGTGCCAGCAGTTTTACAGGGTTTGAGCAGTTCTTC.

The CDR3 loop reads CASSRGLAAKSSYNEQFF. CDR3 DNA sequence: TGTGCCAGCAGCAGGGGACTAGCGGCCAAAAGCTCCTACAATGAGCAGTTCTTC. This chain joins TRBV3-1 (or the pseudogene TRBV3-2) and TRBJ2-1; 11 nucleotides line up with TRBD2. V lost 5 bases to trimming and J lost 0 bases; unmatched junction nucleotides: 9. The CDR3 has 18 amino acids. CDR1 and CDR2 from the germline V gene are LGHDT and YNNKEL (reference sequence).

This chain connects TRBV7-9 to TRBJ1-1, with 7 bases lining up with TRBD1. Germline V lookup: CDR1 SEHNR, CDR2 FQNEAQ (reference sequence). The CDR3 contains 13 residues. V lost 1 base and J lost 11; bases outside the gene matches: 7. CDR3 nucleotides: TGTGCCAGCAGCTTAGAGCAGGGGGTTTCGGCTTTCTTT. Protein sequence: CASSLEQGVSAFF. Full variable domain (missing parts from reference TRBV7-9 and TRBJ1-1): DTGVSQNPRHKITKRGQNVTFRCDPISEHNRLYWYRQTLGQGPEFLTYFQNEAQLEKSRLLSDRFSAERPKGSFSTLEIQRTEQGDSAMYLCASSLEQGVSAFFGQGTRLTVV.

This clone was detected only once. V usage is TRBV14 and J usage is TRBJ1-2; D gene unclear. The CDR3 is 14 residues long. V was cut by 0 bases and J by 4 bases, with 9 bases left in between. Germline V gene data show CDR1 as SGHDN and CDR2 as FVKESK. CDR3 sequence: CASSQDLSGYGYTF. The CDR3 coding sequence is TGTGCCAGCAGCCAAGATCTGTCGGGCTATGGCTACACCTTC.

The count of this clone is one. The J gene is TRBJ2-7, the V gene TRBV27; TRBD1 agrees at 9 bases. The trim removed 8 bases at V and 7 bases at J, leaving 12 bases unmatched. The CDR3 consists of 14 residues. The V gene's germline CDR1 is MNHEY and CDR2 SMNVEV (reference sequence). CDR3 bases: TGTGCCAGCGGGACCCGGGACAGGGTACCTGAGCAGTACTTC. This codes for CASGTRDRVPEQYF.

This clone was seen a few times. The sample contains more than one DNA sequence encoding this CDR3. The chain joins TRBV19 to TRBJ2-7, with 9 bases lining up with TRBD2. Unmatched junction bases numbered 4, after V lost 3 bases and J lost 4 bases. CDR3 length: 14 amino acids. Germline values: CDR1 LNHDA, CDR2 SQIVND (reference sequence). CDR3 protein: CASSIPGLAYEQYF. CDR3 sequence (DNA): TGTGCCAGTAGTATCCCGGGACTAGCTTACGAGCAGTACTTC.

This chain connects TRBV19 to TRBJ1-5; D is uncertain. Germline V lookup: CDR1 LNHDA, CDR2 SQIVND (reference sequence). Trimming shortened V by 0 bases and J by 5 bases, and 17 bases separated the two germline ends. The CDR3 is made up of 17 amino acids. The CDR3 region has the DNA TGTGCCAGTAGTATAGATCAAGCCCGAGGGTCGTATCAGCCCCAGCATTTT. Translating gives CASSIDQARGSYQPQHF.

This clone is a singleton in its sample. The CDR3 nucleotides are TGTGCCAGTAGTATTCCTAGCTCCTACGAGCAGTACTTC. As protein: CASSIPSSYEQYF. The chain has TRBV19 and TRBJ2-7; D not resolved. The ends were cut back, 3 bases at V and 0 bases at J, with 6 bases in the middle. The CDR3 sequence is 13 residues long. CDR1 and CDR2 from the germline V gene are LNHDA and SQIVND (reference sequence).

V gene TRBV5-1 combines with J gene TRBJ1-4, with D maybe TRBD1 (5 bases). The germline gives CDR1 SGHRS, CDR2 YFSETQ. There are 13 residues in the CDR3. Trimming stripped 0 bases from V and 7 bases from J, with 7 bases between. The CDR3 bases are TGCGCCAGCAGCTTGGTCGGGGGTGAAAAACTGTTTTTT. Amino acids: CASSLVGGEKLFF.

The chain couples TRBV18 to TRBJ2-7, with TRBD2 as a possible D gene (6 bases). CDR1 is KGHSH, CDR2 LQKENI, per germline. The CDR3 length is 16 residues. With 2 bases removed from V and 1 base from J, the gap between germline ends came to 15 bases. CDR3 DNA sequence: TGTGCCAGCTCACCAGCGGGGTCCCTAATTTCCTACGAGCAGTACTTC. This encodes CASSPAGSLISYEQYF.

CDR3 region: CASSLRQGPNYEQYF. DNA of the CDR3: TGTGCCAGCAGTTTACGACAGGGACCTAACTACGAGCAGTACTTC. J is TRBJ2-7 and V is TRBV27; 7 nucleotides match TRBD1. J lost 3 bases, V lost 2 bases, and 7 bases had no gene match. In germline, CDR1 is MNHEY, CDR2 SMNVEV (reference sequence). The CDR3 is 15 amino acids.

In DNA form, the CDR3 reads TGTGCCAGAAGCTTAAGTTACGCGGGAGCGACAAACGAGCAGTACTTC. Translated, it gives CARSLSYAGATNEQYF. The chain combines TRBV7-5 with TRBJ2-7; the D call in the table, TRBD2, was not verified against the DNA. TRBV7-5 is a pseudogene segment. This CDR3 is built from 16 residues.